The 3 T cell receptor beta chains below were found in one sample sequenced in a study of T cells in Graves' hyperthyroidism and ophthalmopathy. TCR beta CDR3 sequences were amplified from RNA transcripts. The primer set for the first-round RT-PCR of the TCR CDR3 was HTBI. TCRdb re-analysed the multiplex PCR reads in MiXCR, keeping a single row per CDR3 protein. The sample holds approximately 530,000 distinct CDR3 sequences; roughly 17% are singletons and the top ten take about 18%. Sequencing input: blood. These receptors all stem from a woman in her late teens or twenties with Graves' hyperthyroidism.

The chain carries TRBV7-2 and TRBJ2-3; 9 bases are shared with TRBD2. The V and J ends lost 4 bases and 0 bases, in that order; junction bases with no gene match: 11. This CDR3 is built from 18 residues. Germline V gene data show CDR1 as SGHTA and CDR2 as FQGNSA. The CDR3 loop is CASSSLGQTSGSTDTQYF. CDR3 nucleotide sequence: TGTGCCAGCAGCTCTTTGGGACAGACTAGCGGAAGCACAGATACGCAGTATTTT.

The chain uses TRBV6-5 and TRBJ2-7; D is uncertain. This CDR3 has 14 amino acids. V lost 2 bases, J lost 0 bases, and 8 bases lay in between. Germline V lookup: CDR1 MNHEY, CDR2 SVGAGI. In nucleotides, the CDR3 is TGTGCCAGCAGTTACGAGGCGAGCTCCTACGAGCAGTACTTC. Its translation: CASSYEASSYEQYF.

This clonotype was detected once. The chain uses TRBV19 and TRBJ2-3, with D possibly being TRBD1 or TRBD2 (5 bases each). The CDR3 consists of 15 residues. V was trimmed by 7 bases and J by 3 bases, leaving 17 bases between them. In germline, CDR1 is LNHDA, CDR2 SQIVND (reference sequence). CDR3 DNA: TGTGCCAGTACCGGTGGGTGGGGCGGGACAGATACGCAGTATTTT. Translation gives CASTGGWGGTDTQYF.